The 26 T cell receptor beta chains below come from one sample, sequenced in a study of naive and memory T cell subsets. An equimolar mix of two oligonucleotides served as the beta constant-region primer for TRBC1 and TRBC2. Four rounds of PCR amplified the ligated cDNA using nested alpha and beta constant-region primers plus SP2. TCRdb reprocessed the UMI-ligation and nested PCR reads with MiXCR, giving one entry per CDR3 protein. Seen here are some 82,000 distinct CDR3 sequences, roughly 9.3% observed once, and the top ten hold roughly 1.2%. The specimen was naive CD8+ T cells from blood. The origin of the receptors is a human donor in good health.

This clonotype was observed a few times. The V call is TRBV9, the J call TRBJ1-4; TRBD1 matches 11 bases. J gave up 4 bases and V 0 bases, and 2 bases lay outside the gene matches. This CDR3 comprises 16 residues. Germline CDR1 SGDLS, CDR2 YYNGEE. The CDR3 DNA reads as TGTGCCAGCAGCGTAGGGACAGGGGGCATTAATGAAAAACTGTTTTTT. Protein sequence: CASSVGTGGINEKLFF. The full variable domain, completed using reference TRBV9 and TRBJ1-4, is DSGVTQTPKHLITATGQRVTLRCSPRSGDLSVYWYQQSLDQGLQFLIQYYNGEERAKGNILERFSAQQFPDLHSELNLSSLELGDSALYFCASSVGTGGINEKLFFGSGTQLSVL.

Ten or more counts support this clonotype. The chain links TRBV9 to TRBJ1-1, with D uncertain. With 0 bases removed from V and 0 bases from J, the gap between germline ends came to 6 bases. CDR1 SGDLS and CDR2 YYNGEE come from the germline V gene. CDR3 length: 14 residues. CDR3 loop: CASSVGQMNTEAFF. The CDR3 nucleotides are TGTGCCAGCAGCGTAGGCCAGATGAACACTGAAGCTTTCTTT.

This clonotype is a singleton in its sample. The rearrangement uses TRBV6-4 and TRBJ2-2, with 14 positions matching TRBD2. V was clipped by 0 bases and J by 7 bases; unmatched bases: 4. Germline CDR1 MRHNA, CDR2 SNTAGT. The CDR3 sequence is 17 residues long. CDR3 coding DNA: TGTGCCAGCAGTGACTCGACTAGCGGGAGGGTCGGCGGGGAGCTGTTTTTT. It is translated as CASSDSTSGRVGGELFF.

This chain joins TRBV6-5 and TRBJ2-7; TRBD1 matches 10 bases. CDR1 and CDR2 (germline): MNHEY, SVGAGI. V shed 5 bases and J 3 bases; nucleotides not matched to a gene: 7. The CDR3 consists of 15 residues. CDR3 nucleotide sequence: TGTGCCAGCAGTAGCGAGGGACAGGGGCGCTACGAGCAGTACTTC. Protein product: CASSSEGQGRYEQYF.

This clonotype was seen ten or more times. This sequence joins TRBV7-9 and TRBJ2-7, with D perhaps matching TRBD1 (5 bases). Trimming removed 5 bases from V and 7 bases from J, with 18 bases in between. The CDR3 spans 14 residues. Germline V gives CDR1 SEHNR, CDR2 FQNEAQ (reference sequence). Here the CDR3 reads CASSPTEIKREQYF. The CDR3 nucleotides read TGTGCCAGCAGCCCGACAGAGATCAAGAGAGAGCAGTACTTC.

This chain links TRBV5-1 with TRBJ2-1; 10 nucleotides line up with TRBD2. This CDR3 is built from 15 residues. Germline CDR1 and CDR2: SGHRS and YFSETQ. J was trimmed by 7 bases and V by 2 bases; bases with no gene match: 6. CDR3: CASSFPAGGINEQFF. CDR3 in DNA: TGCGCCAGCAGCTTCCCAGCGGGAGGGATAAATGAGCAGTTCTTC.

DNA of the CDR3: TGTGCCAGCCAGGGGACTAGCAGAGTCAATGAGCAGTTCTTC. It specifies CASQGTSRVNEQFF. V and J are TRBV28 and TRBJ2-1; 9 nucleotides align to TRBD2. The germline gives CDR1 MDHEN, CDR2 SYDVKM. With 8 bases clipped from V and 6 bases from J, the junction kept 8 bases outside the gene matches. This CDR3 has 14 residues.

This clonotype was observed at least ten times. This sequence joins TRBV9 and TRBJ2-7, with 11 nucleotides matching TRBD1. The CDR3 length is 17 residues. Trimming took 0 bases from V and 3 from J; bases not matched to a gene: 8. Germline V gene lookup returns CDR1 SGDLS and CDR2 YYNGEE. CDR3 coding DNA: TGTGCCAGCAGCGTAGGGAGGGACAGGGGGGGGATCTACGAGCAGTACTTC. This sequence encodes CASSVGRDRGGIYEQYF.

This clonotype has a count of ten or more. J is TRBJ2-1 and V is TRBV7-3; TRBD2 might be the D (6 bases). With 1 base removed from V and 5 bases from J, the gap between germline ends came to 12 bases. This CDR3 is built from 15 residues. Germline V CDR1 and CDR2: SGHTA, FQGTGA. The CDR3: CASSLSATGDNEQFF. The CDR3 DNA sequence: TGTGCCAGCAGCTTAAGCGCCACGGGGGACAATGAGCAGTTCTTC.

The chain couples TRBV4-2 to TRBJ2-2, with D hard to call. CDR1 is LGHNA, CDR2 YNFKEQ, per germline. The CDR3 extends over 13 amino acids. V was pared by 4 bases and J by 5 bases, with 8 bases between. The CDR3 spells CASSPSETGELFF. The CDR3 region has the DNA TGTGCCAGCAGCCCCTCCGAAACCGGGGAGCTGTTTTTT.

The table lists this clonotype with many counts. This rearrangement joins TRBV3-1 to TRBJ2-1; 12 bases are a match to TRBD2. Germline CDR1 reads LGHDT; CDR2 reads YNNKEL (reference sequence). The CDR3 is 15 residues long. V lost 3 bases to trimming and J lost 7 bases; unmatched junction nucleotides: 4. DNA for the CDR3: TGTGCCAGCAGCCAGACTAGCGGGAGAGGAAATGAGCAGTTCTTC. As protein: CASSQTSGRGNEQFF.

This rearrangement joins TRBV13 to TRBJ2-1, with D unresolved. Germline CDR1 reads PRHDT; CDR2 reads FYEKMQ (reference sequence). The CDR3 length is 14 residues. V lost 0 bases and J 2 bases, leaving 5 bases between the germline ends. The CDR3 here is CASSLGSPYNEQFF. CDR3 nucleotides: TGTGCCAGCAGCTTAGGCTCCCCCTACAATGAGCAGTTCTTC.

This clonotype was seen a few times. The chain joins TRBV7-8 to TRBJ2-2; weak D call: TRBD2 (6 bases). Trimming took off 1 base at V and 4 bases at J, with 13 bases between the two ends. The CDR3 is made up of 16 amino acids. Germline V lookup: CDR1 SGHVS, CDR2 FQNEAQ. The CDR3 protein is CASSLVSGDRTGELFF. CDR3 DNA: TGTGCCAGCAGCTTAGTATCGGGGGATCGCACCGGGGAGCTGTTTTTT.

This clonotype was seen a handful of times. The chain carries TRBV27 and TRBJ2-6, with 7 bases aligning to TRBD1. Unmatched junction bases numbered 2, after V lost 3 bases and J lost 3 bases. Germline loops: CDR1 MNHEY, CDR2 SMNVEV (reference sequence). CDR3 length: 15 amino acids. Here the CDR3 DNA reads TGTGCCAGCAGTTTGACAGGGCGTGGGGCCAACGTCCTGACTTTC. This encodes CASSLTGRGANVLTF.

V is TRBV20-1 and J is TRBJ2-7; the match to TRBD2 covers 13 bases. Germline assignment: CDR1 DFQATT and CDR2 SNEGSKA (reference sequence). V was pared by 4 bases and J by 4 bases, with 7 bases of the junction left unmatched. The CDR3 extends over 15 amino acids. The CDR3 DNA follows: TGCAGTGCTAAGAACGGACTAGCGGGAGTTTACGAGCAGTACTTC. Its protein is CSAKNGLAGVYEQYF.

This clonotype has a count of ten or more. The chain is built from TRBV27 and TRBJ2-1, with 14 bases lining up with TRBD2. The length of the CDR3 is 14 residues. Trimming removed 5 bases from V and 12 bases from J; junction bases left unmatched: 6. CDR1 and CDR2 (germline): MNHEY, SMNVEV (reference sequence). The CDR3 sequence: CASSPGTSGRGQFF. The CDR3 DNA is TGTGCCAGCAGTCCGGGGACTAGCGGGAGAGGGCAGTTCTTC.

This clonotype showed up many times. The rearrangement links TRBV6-1 to TRBJ2-3; D is unclear. Deletions cut 2 bases from V and 4 bases from J, with 10 bases between. The CDR3 extends over 14 amino acids. From germline, CDR1 is MNHNS and CDR2 SASEGT. CDR3 coding DNA: TGTGCCAGCAGTGAAACTGCAGCCTCAGATACGCAGTATTTT. Translated, it gives CASSETAASDTQYF.

In nucleotides, the CDR3 is TGCAGTGCTAGAGATCTCCTAGCGGGAGCGAACATTCAGTACTTC. Translation: CSARDLLAGANIQYF. This chain joins TRBV20-1 and TRBJ2-4, with 10 nucleotides matching TRBD2. CDR3 size: 15 residues. With 0 bases clipped from V and 7 bases from J, the junction kept 6 bases outside the gene matches. CDR1 and CDR2 (germline): DFQATT, SNEGSKA (reference sequence).

There are a few counts of this clonotype. The rearrangement joins TRBV7-6 to TRBJ2-7; D remains unclear. There are 14 residues in the CDR3. The germline V gene has CDR1 SGHVS and CDR2 FNYEAQ. Trimming shortened V by 3 bases and J by 3 bases, and 12 bases separated the two germline ends. CDR3 sequence: CASSLADQNYEQYF. The CDR3 bases are TGTGCCAGCAGCTTGGCAGACCAAAACTACGAGCAGTACTTC.

This clonotype was counted ten times or more. For the CDR3, the DNA is TGTGCCACCTCACGGGGGCCGGTCCAAGAGACCCAGTACTTC. Its protein is CATSRGPVQETQYF. The gene calls are TRBV12-3 or TRBV12-4 and TRBJ2-5, with D perhaps TRBD1 or TRBD2 (6 bases each). The CDR3 extends over 14 amino acids. The V and J ends lost 10 bases and 1 base respectively, with 16 bases between them.

The chain has TRBV27 and TRBJ2-5; the D gene is possibly TRBD2 (5 bases). The CDR3 runs 14 residues. Between the trimmed V and J ends, which lost 0 bases and 5 bases, there was a span of 10 bases. Germline values: CDR1 MNHEY, CDR2 SMNVEV (reference sequence). CDR3 sequence (DNA): TGTGCCAGCAGTTTATCTGGACTCAAGGAGACCCAGTACTTC. Translation gives CASSLSGLKETQYF.

This clonotype was detected a few times. J is TRBJ2-7 and V is TRBV12-3 or TRBV12-4; 9 nucleotides match TRBD1. Germline trimming cut 5 bases from V and 2 bases from J; bases unmatched to any gene: 7. The CDR3 consists of 15 residues. The CDR3 loop is CASSPGTGPTYEQYF. The CDR3 DNA reads as TGTGCCAGCAGTCCCGGGACAGGGCCTACCTACGAGCAGTACTTC.

The genes are TRBV29-1 and TRBJ1-2; D is possibly TRBD1 (5 bases). The CDR3 extends over 14 amino acids. Germline CDR1 and CDR2: SQVTM and ANQGSEA. V was cut by 2 bases and J by 0 bases, with 10 bases left in between. As DNA, the CDR3 is TGCAGCGTTGAACCCACAGGTGCTAACTATGGCTACACCTTC. It yields the protein CSVEPTGANYGYTF. Complete variable domain (other parts from reference TRBV29-1 and TRBJ1-2): SAVISQKPSRDICQRGTSLTIQCQVDSQVTMMFWYRQQPGQSLTLIATANQGSEATYESGFVIDKFPISRPNLTFSTLTVSNMSPEDSSIYLCSVEPTGANYGYTFGSGTRLTVV.

The chain employs TRBV4-3 and TRBJ2-7; 7 positions match TRBD1. V gave up 4 bases and J gave up 2 bases; unmatched junction bases: 8. From germline, CDR1 is LGHNA and CDR2 YSLEER. This CDR3 region has 15 residues. CDR3 coding DNA: TGCGCCAGCAGCCCGAAGACAGGGCTTCCCTACGAGCAGTACTTC. Residues: CASSPKTGLPYEQYF.

This clonotype was seen many times. The rearrangement joins TRBV9 to TRBJ2-7; D not resolved. V dropped 5 bases and J dropped 5 bases, with 5 bases sitting between them. From germline, CDR1 is SGDLS and CDR2 YYNGEE. This CDR3 is built from 10 residues. CDR3: CASSGDEQYF. DNA of the CDR3: TGTGCCAGCAGTGGTGACGAGCAGTACTTC.

This clonotype was counted at least ten times. The rearrangement joins TRBV7-8 to TRBJ2-4, with D perhaps TRBD1 (6 bases). CDR1 is SGHVS, CDR2 FQNEAQ, per germline. This CDR3 is 18 amino acids long. With 5 bases removed from V and 9 bases from J, the gap between germline ends came to 29 bases. CDR3 in DNA: TGTGCCAGCAGCCGTACCAGGGGCCTAAGTGCGGAGATGGTCATTCAGTACTTC. The encoded protein is CASSRTRGLSAEMVIQYF.